A single sample is the source of the 9 T cell receptor beta chains below, sequenced in a study of T cells after yellow fever vaccination. In TCRdb, the 5' RACE reads were re-called with MiXCR into one record per CDR3 protein. The repertoire includes about 400,000 distinct CDR3 sequences, 6% to 8% of them detected once, and approximately 15% sits in the top ten. The sequencing here drew on PBMCs, taken 5 days after the yellow fever booster vaccination. These receptor sequences come from a man aged 25 to 45 who received the YFV17D yellow fever vaccine.

V is TRBV12-3 or TRBV12-4 and J is TRBJ1-2; D perhaps matches TRBD1 (6 bases). CDR3 size: 14 residues. V was trimmed by 7 bases and J by 6 bases, leaving 18 bases between them. The CDR3 region has the DNA TGTGCCAGCAACCTCCGGGCAGGGGTTCATGGCTACACCTTC. Translating gives CASNLRAGVHGYTF.

J is TRBJ2-3 and V is TRBV5-6; D possibly corresponds to TRBD1 (6 bases). CDR1 is SGHDT and CDR2 is YYEEEE in the germline V gene. V shed 0 bases and J shed 0 bases, with 17 bases lying between them. This CDR3 has 18 amino acids. Here the CDR3 DNA reads TGTGCCAGCAGCTTGGGGCTCCGACAGGCCACTAGCACAGATACGCAGTATTTT. It is translated as CASSLGLRQATSTDTQYF.

The rearrangement joins TRBV6-5 to TRBJ2-7, with D tentatively TRBD1 (6 bases). The V gene's germline CDR1 is MNHEY and CDR2 SVGAGI. Trimming removed 3 bases at V and 2 bases at J, with 23 bases between. This CDR3 is built from 18 residues. The CDR3, as DNA: TGTGCCAGCAGTTATCAGGGCCCGGGACATCTACCTACCTACGAGCAGTACTTC. Encoded protein: CASSYQGPGHLPTYEQYF.

This clonotype has more than one count but fewer than ten. This chain links TRBV4-3 with TRBJ2-1; D ambiguous. CDR1 and CDR2 from the germline V gene are LGHNA and YSLEER. V was pared by 0 bases and J by 6 bases, with 9 bases between. There are 14 residues in the CDR3. The CDR3: CASSQESRSNEQFF. DNA of the CDR3: TGCGCCAGCAGCCAAGAATCCCGGAGCAATGAGCAGTTCTTC.

The chain couples TRBV11-1 to TRBJ1-1; 7 bases fit TRBD1. This CDR3 is 18 amino acids long. CDR1 SGHAT and CDR2 FQDESV come from the germline V gene (reference sequence). V lost 0 bases, J lost 1 base, and 11 bases stayed unmatched. DNA for the CDR3: TGTGCCAGCAGCTTAGCGGTCCAAACCGGGACAGAGAACACTGAAGCTTTCTTT. As protein: CASSLAVQTGTENTEAFF.

V usage is TRBV6-1 and J usage is TRBJ1-2, with D perhaps TRBD1 (6 bases). Trimming removed 5 bases at V and 0 bases at J, with 13 bases between. CDR3 length equals 15 residues. Germline V gene data show CDR1 as MNHNS and CDR2 as SASEGT. The CDR3 spells CASSKRGAANYGYTF. CDR3 in DNA: TGTGCCAGCAGTAAACGGGGGGCGGCTAACTATGGCTACACCTTC.

V gene TRBV12-3 or TRBV12-4 combines with J gene TRBJ2-7, with 9 bases matching TRBD2. V lost 3 bases and J lost 3; bases outside the gene matches: 3. CDR3 length: 14 residues. The CDR3 DNA reads TGTGCCAGCAGTTTCATAGCGGGAGACTACGAGCAGTACTTC. Amino acids: CASSFIAGDYEQYF.

This clonotype was detected many times. This chain uses TRBV7-6 with TRBJ2-2; D ambiguous. Trimming left V 1 base short and J 6 bases short, with 9 bases between. Germline V gene data show CDR1 as SGHVS and CDR2 as FNYEAQ. CDR3 length: 14 residues. CDR3 DNA: TGTGCCAGCAGCTTAGAGGCTTTTGCCGGGGAGCTGTTTTTT. It translates to CASSLEAFAGELFF.

In this sample, this clonotype turned up many times. J is TRBJ2-7 and V is TRBV4-2, with 7 nucleotides matching TRBD2. Germline CDR1 and CDR2: LGHNA and YNFKEQ. The CDR3 contains 17 residues. V shed 1 base and J 1 base; nucleotides not matched to a gene: 10. The CDR3 is CASSQGSGTTGSYEQYF. The CDR3, as DNA: TGTGCCAGCAGCCAAGGTTCCGGGACTACTGGGTCCTACGAGCAGTACTTC.